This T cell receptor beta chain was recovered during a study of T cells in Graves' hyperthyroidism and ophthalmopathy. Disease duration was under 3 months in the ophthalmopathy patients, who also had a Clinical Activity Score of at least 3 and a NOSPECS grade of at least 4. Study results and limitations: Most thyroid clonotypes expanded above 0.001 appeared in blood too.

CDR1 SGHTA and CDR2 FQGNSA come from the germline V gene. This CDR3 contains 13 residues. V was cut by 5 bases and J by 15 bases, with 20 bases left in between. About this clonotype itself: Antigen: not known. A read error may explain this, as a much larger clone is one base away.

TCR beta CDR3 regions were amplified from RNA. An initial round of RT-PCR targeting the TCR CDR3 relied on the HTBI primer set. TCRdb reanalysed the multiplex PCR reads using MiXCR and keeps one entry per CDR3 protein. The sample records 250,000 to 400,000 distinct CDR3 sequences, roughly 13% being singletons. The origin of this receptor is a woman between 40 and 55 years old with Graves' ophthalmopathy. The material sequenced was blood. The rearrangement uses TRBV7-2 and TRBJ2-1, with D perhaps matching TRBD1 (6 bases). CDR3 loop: CASSTRQAVRAFF. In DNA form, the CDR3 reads TGTGCCAGCAGCACGCGACAGGCCGTACGGGCGTTCTTC.